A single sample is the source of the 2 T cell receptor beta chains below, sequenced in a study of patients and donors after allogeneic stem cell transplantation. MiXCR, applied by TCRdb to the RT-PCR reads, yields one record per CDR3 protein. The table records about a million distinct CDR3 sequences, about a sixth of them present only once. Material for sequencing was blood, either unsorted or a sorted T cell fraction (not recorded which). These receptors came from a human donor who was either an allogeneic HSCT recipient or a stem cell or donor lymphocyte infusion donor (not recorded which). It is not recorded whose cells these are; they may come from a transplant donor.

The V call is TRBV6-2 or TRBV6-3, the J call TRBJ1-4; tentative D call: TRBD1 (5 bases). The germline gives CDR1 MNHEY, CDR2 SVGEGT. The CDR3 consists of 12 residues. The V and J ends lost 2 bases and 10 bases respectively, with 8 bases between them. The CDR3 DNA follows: TGTGCCAGCAGTTACGGGGCCACAAAACTGTTTTTT. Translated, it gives CASSYGATKLFF.

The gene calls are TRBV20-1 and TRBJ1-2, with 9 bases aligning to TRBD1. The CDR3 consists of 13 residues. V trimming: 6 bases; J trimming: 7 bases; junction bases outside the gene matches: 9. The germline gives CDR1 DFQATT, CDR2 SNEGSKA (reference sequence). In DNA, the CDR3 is TGCAGTGCCAGAAGACAGGGGGACTCTGGCTACACCTTC. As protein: CSARRQGDSGYTF.